Shown below are 15 T cell receptor beta chains from a single sample sequenced in a study of blood T cell repertoires in COVID-19 (TCRdb year 2020). Library preparation was by the immunoSEQ multiplex PCR assay. Imported from immuneACCESS, the table was reduced by TCRdb to in-frame sequences with V and J called. These copies leave out some clones; in studies compared against another copy, an unresolved V gene accounts for under half, and the cause of the remainder is not known. The sample table shows 90,000 to 130,000 clones, and around 84% are seen once. The ten largest clones capture roughly 1.4% of the sample. Sequencing used peripheral blood. All receptors derive from a man aged 35-49 years with acute or convalescent COVID-19.

This clone occurred once. V gene TRBV7-3 combines with J gene TRBJ2-5; possible D gene TRBD2, 5 bases. The V end lost 2 bases, the J end lost 4 bases, and 8 bases lay between the germline ends. The germline V gene has CDR1 SGHTA and CDR2 FQGTGA. The CDR3 is 13 residues long. CDR3 sequence (DNA): TGTGCCAGCAGCTTAGATCGGGGAGAGACCCAGTACTTC. The encoded protein is CASSLDRGETQYF.

The gene calls are TRBV19 and TRBJ1-3; no firm D call. CDR3 length: 17 amino acids. V dropped 2 bases and J dropped 0 bases, with 14 bases sitting between them. Germline-derived CDR1 and CDR2 are LNHDA and SQIVND (reference sequence). The CDR3 loop reads CASSISEGTTSGNTIYF. For the CDR3, the DNA is TGTGCCAGTAGTATATCGGAGGGAACGACCTCTGGAAACACCATATATTTT.

The rearrangement links TRBV9 to TRBJ1-6; D not certain. The CDR3 contains 13 residues. The germline V gene has CDR1 SGDLS and CDR2 YYNGEE. The V and J ends lost 1 base and 4 bases respectively, with 3 bases between them. CDR3 region: CASSVSYNSPLHF. DNA of the CDR3: TGTGCCAGCAGCGTATCTTATAATTCACCCCTCCACTTT.

The CDR3 DNA follows: TGTGCCAGCAGCGTAGAACCCACAGGGTCTTACGAGCAGTACTTC. Translating it yields CASSVEPTGSYEQYF. This rearrangement joins TRBV9 to TRBJ2-7; D is possibly TRBD1 (6 bases). CDR1 and CDR2 from the germline V gene are SGDLS and YYNGEE. Trimming removed 0 bases at V and 4 bases at J, with 14 bases between. The CDR3 covers 15 residues.

The chain has TRBV18 and TRBJ2-1; D is perhaps TRBD2 (6 bases). The germline V gene encodes CDR1 KGHSH and CDR2 LQKENI. Trimming shortened V by 0 bases and J by 6 bases, and 12 bases separated the two germline ends. CDR3 length: 15 residues. This CDR3 reads CASSPPWGEGNEQFF. As DNA, the CDR3 is TGTGCCAGCTCACCACCGTGGGGGGAAGGCAATGAGCAGTTCTTC.

The V and J genes are TRBV4-2 and TRBJ2-1; 11 bases are a match to TRBD2. Germline CDR1 LGHNA, CDR2 YNFKEQ. This CDR3 has 15 residues. J lost 11 bases, V lost 3 bases, and 9 bases had no gene match. The CDR3 DNA sequence: TGTGCCAGCAGCCAGGGGACTAGCGGTTTGAGGCAGCAGTTCTTC. As protein: CASSQGTSGLRQQFF.

V and J are TRBV2 and TRBJ2-3; 9 nucleotides align to TRBD2. The length of the CDR3 is 15 residues. The trim removed 2 bases at V and 3 bases at J, leaving 3 bases unmatched. Germline loops: CDR1 SNHLY, CDR2 FYNNEI. CDR3 nucleotides: TGTGCCAGCAGTGAAATAGCGGGAGTGACAGATACGCAGTATTTT. This sequence encodes CASSEIAGVTDTQYF. The full variable domain, in which reference TRBV2 and TRBJ2-3 provide the parts outside the CDR3, is EPEVTQTPSHQVTQMGQEVILRCVPISNHLYFYWYRQILGQKVEFLVSFYNNEISEKSEIFDDQFSVERPDGSNFTLKIRSTKLEDSAMYFCASSEIAGVTDTQYFGPGTRLTVL.

This clone was seen just once. J is TRBJ2-5 and V is TRBV7-3; 8 bases match TRBD1. Germline trimming cut 5 bases from V and 1 base from J; bases unmatched to any gene: 6. CDR3 length equals 15 residues. CDR1 and CDR2 (germline): SGHTA, FQGTGA. CDR3 sequence (DNA): TGTGCCAGCAGCAAAAGGGGGACAGGCCAAGAGACCCAGTACTTC. Its protein is CASSKRGTGQETQYF.

This clone was detected a few times. V and J are TRBV13 and TRBJ2-3, with D possibly matching TRBD2 (6 bases). The CDR3 is made up of 15 amino acids. V was trimmed by 5 bases and J by 1 base, leaving 13 bases between them. Germline V gives CDR1 PRHDT, CDR2 FYEKMQ (reference sequence). The CDR3 is CASSPTEGGTDTQYF. In DNA, the CDR3 is TGTGCCAGCAGCCCGACGGAGGGAGGCACAGATACGCAGTATTTT.

The chain couples TRBV7-2 to TRBJ2-2, with 9 bases aligning to TRBD2. Per the germline V gene, CDR1 is SGHTA and CDR2 is FQGNSA. CDR3 length equals 17 residues. Losses at the gene ends were 3 bases for V and 1 base for J; bases not matched to a gene: 6. CDR3 loop: CASSLGGGARNTGELFF. Here the CDR3 DNA reads TGTGCCAGCAGCTTGGGCGGGGGGGCGCGGAACACCGGGGAGCTGTTTTTT.

This clone was counted a few times. The chain's CDR3 is CASPWQRGKANTGELFF. CDR3 sequence (DNA): TGTGCCAGCCCCTGGCAGCGGGGAAAAGCGAACACCGGGGAGCTGTTTTTT. This chain links TRBV3-1 (or the pseudogene TRBV3-2) with TRBJ2-2; 7 bases line up with TRBD2. The CDR3 totals 17 residues. V was clipped by 8 bases and J by 0 bases; unmatched bases: 12. CDR1 LGHDT and CDR2 YNNKEL come from the germline V gene (reference sequence).

The CDR3 sequence is CASSLALVAGVGDTQYF. CDR3 DNA sequence: TGTGCCAGCAGCTTAGCTTTGGTAGCGGGAGTTGGAGATACGCAGTATTTT. This chain links TRBV7-2 with TRBJ2-3, with 9 nucleotides matching TRBD2. This CDR3 contains 17 residues. The V segment lost 0 bases and the J segment 5 bases; nucleotides outside the gene matches: 9. Germline V gives CDR1 SGHTA, CDR2 FQGNSA. Using reference TRBV7-2 and TRBJ2-3 for the parts outside the CDR3, the full variable domain is GAGVSQSPSNKVTEKGKDVELRCDPISGHTALYWYRQSLGQGLEFLIYFQGNSAPDKSGLPSDRFSAERTGGSVSTLTIQRTQQEDSAVYLCASSLALVAGVGDTQYFGPGTRLTVL.

This clone came up once. The rearrangement joins TRBV10-3 to TRBJ2-7, with D perhaps matching TRBD1 (6 bases). With 2 bases removed from V and 4 bases from J, the gap between germline ends came to 18 bases. Per the germline V gene, CDR1 is ENHRY and CDR2 is SYGVKD. This CDR3 is built from 16 residues. CDR3 sequence reads: CAISEPERTAHYEQYF. CDR3 sequence (DNA): TGTGCCATCAGTGAGCCAGAAAGGACAGCTCATTACGAGCAGTACTTC.

The CDR3 is CASSFGASGRTGELFF. The CDR3 bases are TGTGCCAGCAGTTTTGGGGCTAGCGGGCGGACCGGGGAGCTGTTTTTT. The chain recombines TRBV27 with TRBJ2-2; 8 nucleotides agree with TRBD2. V shed 3 bases and J 5 bases; nucleotides not matched to a gene: 8. CDR1 is MNHEY, CDR2 SMNVEV, per germline (reference sequence). The CDR3 covers 16 residues.

Here the CDR3 DNA reads TGCGCCAGCAGCGATGGGACACGGGTAAACACTGAAGCTTTCTTT. It translates to CASSDGTRVNTEAFF. V and J are TRBV10-2 and TRBJ1-1; D is perhaps TRBD1 (6 bases). The CDR3 is 15 residues long. V lost 6 bases to trimming and J lost 2 bases, with 16 bases between them. Germline V gives CDR1 WSHSY, CDR2 SAAADI.